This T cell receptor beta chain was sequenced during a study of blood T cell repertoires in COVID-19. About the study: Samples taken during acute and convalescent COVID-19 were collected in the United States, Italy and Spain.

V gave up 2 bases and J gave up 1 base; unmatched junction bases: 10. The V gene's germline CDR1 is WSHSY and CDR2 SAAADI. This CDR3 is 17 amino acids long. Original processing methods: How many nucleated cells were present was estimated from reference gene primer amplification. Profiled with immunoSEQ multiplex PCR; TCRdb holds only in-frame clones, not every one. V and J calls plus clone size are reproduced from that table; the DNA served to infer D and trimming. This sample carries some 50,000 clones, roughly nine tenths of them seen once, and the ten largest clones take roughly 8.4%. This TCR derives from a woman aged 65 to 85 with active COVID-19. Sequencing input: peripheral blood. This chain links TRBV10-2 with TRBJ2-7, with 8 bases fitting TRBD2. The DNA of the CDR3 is TGCGCCAGCAGTGAGCCGGGTAGGAGCGGGAGTTCCTACGAGCAGTACTTC. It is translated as CASSEPGRSGSSYEQYF.